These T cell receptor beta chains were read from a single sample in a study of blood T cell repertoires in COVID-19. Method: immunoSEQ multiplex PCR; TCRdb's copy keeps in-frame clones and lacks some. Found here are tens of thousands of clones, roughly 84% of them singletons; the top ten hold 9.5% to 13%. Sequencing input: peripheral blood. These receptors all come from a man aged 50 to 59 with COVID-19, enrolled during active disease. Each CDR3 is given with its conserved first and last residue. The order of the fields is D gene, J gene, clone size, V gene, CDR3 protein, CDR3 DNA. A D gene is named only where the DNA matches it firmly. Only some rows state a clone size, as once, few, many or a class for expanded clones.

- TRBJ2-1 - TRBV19 CASSPDKASRYNEQFF TGTGCCAGTAGTCCCGATAAGGCTAGCAGATACAATGAGCAGTTCTTC
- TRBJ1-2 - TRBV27 CASSSFGTSYGYTF TGTGCCAGCAGTTCCTTCGGGACTTCCTATGGCTACACCTTC
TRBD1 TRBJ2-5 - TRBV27 CARDRDRQETQYF TGTGCCAGAGACCGGGACAGGCAAGAGACCCAGTACTTC
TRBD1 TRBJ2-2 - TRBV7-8 CASSLRQGLTGELFF TGTGCCAGCAGCTTACGACAGGGCCTCACCGGGGAGCTGTTTTTT
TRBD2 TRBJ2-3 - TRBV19 CASKAGPSTDTQYF TGTGCCAGTAAAGCGGGACCTAGCACAGATACGCAGTATTTT
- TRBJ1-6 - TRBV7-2 CASSLARYNSPLHF TGTGCCAGCAGCTTAGCGCGGTATAATTCACCCCTCCACTTT
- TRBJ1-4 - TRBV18 CASSPPPDNEKLFF TGTGCCAGCTCACCACCGCCAGATAATGAAAAACTGTTTTTT
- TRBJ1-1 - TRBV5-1 CASSLTGSPDAEAFF TGCGCCAGCAGCTTAACCGGGTCCCCTGATGCTGAAGCTTTCTTT
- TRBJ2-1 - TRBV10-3 CAINKNRDFEQFF TGTGCCATCAATAAGAACCGGGACTTTGAGCAGTTCTTC
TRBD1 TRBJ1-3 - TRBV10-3 CALRDRGGNTIYF TGTGCCCTAAGAGACAGGGGAGGAAACACCATATATTTT
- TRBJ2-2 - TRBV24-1 CATSDRTGVDGELFF TGTGCCACCAGTGACAGAACGGGGGTGGACGGGGAGCTGTTTTTT
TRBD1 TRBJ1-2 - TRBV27 CASSSLGQGGRGYTF TGTGCCAGCAGTTCCCTTGGACAGGGGGGGCGAGGCTACACCTTC
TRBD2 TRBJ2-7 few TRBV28 CASRLAYEQYF TGTGCCAGCCGACTAGCGTACGAGCAGTACTTC
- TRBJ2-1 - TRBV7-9 CASSLDGHEQFF TGTGCCAGCAGCTTAGATGGGCATGAGCAGTTCTTC
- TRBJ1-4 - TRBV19 CASSIEDSSTNEKLFF TGTGCCAGTAGTATAGAGGACAGCTCAACTAATGAAAAACTGTTTTTT
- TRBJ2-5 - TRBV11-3 CASSLGSKETQYF TGTGCCAGCAGCTTGGGCAGCAAAGAGACCCAGTACTTC
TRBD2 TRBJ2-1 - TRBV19 CASSIDRTSGGYNEQFF TGTGCCAGTAGTATAGATAGGACTAGCGGGGGGTACAATGAGCAGTTCTTC
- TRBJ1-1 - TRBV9 CASSGPQGNTEAFF TGTGCCAGCAGCGGACCTCAGGGGAACACTGAAGCTTTCTTT
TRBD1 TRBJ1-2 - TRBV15 CATSRQGVYGYTF TGTGCCACCAGCAGGCAGGGGGTCTATGGCTACACCTTC
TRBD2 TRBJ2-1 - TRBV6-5 CASSQGGNNEQFF TGTGCCAGCAGTCAGGGAGGGAACAATGAGCAGTTCTTC
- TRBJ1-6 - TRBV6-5 CASSYVQGTRDSPLHF TGTGCCAGCAGTTACGTCCAGGGGACGAGGGATTCACCCCTCCACTTT
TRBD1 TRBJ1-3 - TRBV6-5 CASSLDRLAGNTIYF TGTGCCAGCAGTCTGGACAGGTTAGCAGGAAACACCATATATTTT
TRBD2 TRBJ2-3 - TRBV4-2 CASSQTGTSGTTDTQYF TGTGCCAGCAGCCAAACCGGGACTAGCGGGACGACAGATACGCAGTATTTT
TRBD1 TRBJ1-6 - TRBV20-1 CSASYGRGSYNSPLHF TGCAGTGCTAGTTATGGCAGGGGGTCCTATAATTCACCCCTCCACTTT
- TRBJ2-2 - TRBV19 CATDDLEGRELFF TGTGCCACCGACGACCTGGAGGGGAGGGAGCTGTTTTTT
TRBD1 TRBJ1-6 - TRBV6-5 CASSGTVSYNSPLHF TGTGCCAGCAGCGGGACAGTCTCCTATAATTCACCCCTCCACTTT
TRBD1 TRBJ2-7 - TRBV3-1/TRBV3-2 CASSPLGTGGREQYF TGTGCCAGCAGCCCACTGGGGACAGGGGGCCGGGAGCAGTACTTC
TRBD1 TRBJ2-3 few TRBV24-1 CASGQGAKTDTQYF TGTGCCAGCGGACAGGGGGCGAAGACAGATACGCAGTATTTT
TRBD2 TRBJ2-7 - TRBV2 CASHLAGAQEQYF TGTGCCAGCCATTTAGCGGGAGCTCAGGAGCAGTACTTC
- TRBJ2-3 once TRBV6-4 CASSVEAGSTDTQYF TGTGCCAGCAGTGTTGAAGCGGGTTCCACAGATACGCAGTATTTT
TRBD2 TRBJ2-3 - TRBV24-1 CATSLSGSTDTQYF TGTGCCACCAGCCTTAGCGGGAGCACAGATACGCAGTATTTT
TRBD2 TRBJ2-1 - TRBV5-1 CARGERTSGKSSYNEQFF TGCGCCAGAGGGGAAAGGACTAGCGGGAAGAGCTCCTACAATGAGCAGTTCTTC
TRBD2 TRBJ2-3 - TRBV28 CASSPSTSGRIIDTQYF TGTGCCAGCAGTCCCTCGACTAGCGGGAGGATTATAGATACGCAGTATTTT
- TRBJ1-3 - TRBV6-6 CASSHREAGGNTIYF TGTGCCAGCAGTCACCGGGAGGCGGGGGGAAACACCATATATTTT
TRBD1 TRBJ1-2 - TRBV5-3 CARSLRTGGGGYTF TGTGCCAGAAGCCTCCGGACAGGCGGGGGGGGCTACACCTTC
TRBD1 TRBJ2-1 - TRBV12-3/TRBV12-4 CASGQGEGNEQFF TGTGCCAGCGGACAGGGGGAAGGAAATGAGCAGTTCTTC
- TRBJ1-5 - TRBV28 CASITQGNSNQPQHF TGTGCCAGCATCACACAGGGAAATAGCAATCAGCCCCAGCATTTT
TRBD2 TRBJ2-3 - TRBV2 CASSLAGTDTQYF TGTGCCAGCAGCCTAGCGGGAACAGATACGCAGTATTTT
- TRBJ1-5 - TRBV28 CASSLLQNNQPQHF TGTGCCAGCAGTTTATTACAGAACAATCAGCCCCAGCATTTT
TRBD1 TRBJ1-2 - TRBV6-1 CASSEPPFGQASYGYTF TGTGCCAGCAGTGAACCACCTTTCGGACAGGCAAGCTATGGCTACACCTTC
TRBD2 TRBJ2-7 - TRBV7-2 CASSKPGLSRYEQYF TGTGCCAGCAGCAAACCGGGACTATCAAGATACGAGCAGTACTTC
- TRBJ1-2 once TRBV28 CASSTGWGGYGYTF TGTGCCAGCAGTACAGGTTGGGGGGGGTATGGCTACACCTTC
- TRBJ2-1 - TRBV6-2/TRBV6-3 CASSFLSGSYNEQFF TGTGCCAGCAGTTTTCTAAGCGGTTCCTACAATGAGCAGTTCTTC
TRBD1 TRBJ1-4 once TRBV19 CASSITGQADEKLFF TGTGCCAGTAGTATAACAGGACAGGCTGATGAAAAACTGTTTTTT
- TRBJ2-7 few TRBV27 CASSFRGGATDSYEQYF TGTGCCAGCAGTTTTCGGGGTGGTGCGACGGATTCCTACGAGCAGTACTTC
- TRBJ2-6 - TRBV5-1 CASSFSGSGANVLTF TGCGCCAGCAGCTTCTCAGGCTCTGGGGCCAACGTCCTGACTTTC
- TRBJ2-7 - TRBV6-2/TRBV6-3 CASSYSPGAYEQYF TGTGCCAGCAGTTACTCGCCAGGGGCCTACGAGCAGTACTTC
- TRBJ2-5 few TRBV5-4 CASSEQIETQYF TGTGCCAGCAGCGAACAGATAGAGACCCAGTACTTC
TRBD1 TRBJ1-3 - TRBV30 CAWRSGQGAGNTIYF TGTGCCTGGAGGTCGGGACAGGGGGCAGGAAACACCATATATTTT
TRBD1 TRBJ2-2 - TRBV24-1 CATSDLGQGANTGELFF TGTGCCACCAGTGATTTAGGCCAGGGGGCCAACACCGGGGAGCTGTTTTTT
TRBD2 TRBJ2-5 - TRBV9 CASSVTGLAVETQYF TGTGCCAGCAGCGTTACGGGACTAGCGGTAGAGACCCAGTACTTC
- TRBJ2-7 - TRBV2 CASTILPGYEQYF TGTGCCAGCACCATCCTCCCGGGCTACGAGCAGTACTTC
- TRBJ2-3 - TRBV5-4 CASTTTSTDTQYF TGTGCCAGTACCACGACTAGCACAGATACGCAGTATTTT
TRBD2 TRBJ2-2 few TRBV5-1 CASSPTSAHTGELFF TGCGCCAGCAGCCCGACTAGCGCTCACACCGGGGAGCTGTTTTTT
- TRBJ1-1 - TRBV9 CASSVDPVAGSEAFF TGTGCCAGCAGCGTAGATCCGGTCGCGGGGTCTGAAGCTTTCTTT
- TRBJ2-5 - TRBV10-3 CAISEGGAEETQYF TGTGCCATCAGTGAGGGGGGGGCGGAAGAGACCCAGTACTTC
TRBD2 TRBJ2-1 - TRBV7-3 CASSLWPLRAGGPWGDEQFF TGTGCCAGCAGCTTATGGCCCCTAAGGGCGGGAGGGCCCTGGGGCGATGAGCAGTTCTTC
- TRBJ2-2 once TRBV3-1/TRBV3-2 CASSQGRSHTGELFF TGTGCCAGCAGCCAAGGGAGGTCCCACACCGGGGAGCTGTTTTTT
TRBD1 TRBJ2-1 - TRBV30 CAWSVRDRGYNEQFF TGTGCCTGGAGTGTACGGGACAGGGGCTACAATGAGCAGTTCTTC